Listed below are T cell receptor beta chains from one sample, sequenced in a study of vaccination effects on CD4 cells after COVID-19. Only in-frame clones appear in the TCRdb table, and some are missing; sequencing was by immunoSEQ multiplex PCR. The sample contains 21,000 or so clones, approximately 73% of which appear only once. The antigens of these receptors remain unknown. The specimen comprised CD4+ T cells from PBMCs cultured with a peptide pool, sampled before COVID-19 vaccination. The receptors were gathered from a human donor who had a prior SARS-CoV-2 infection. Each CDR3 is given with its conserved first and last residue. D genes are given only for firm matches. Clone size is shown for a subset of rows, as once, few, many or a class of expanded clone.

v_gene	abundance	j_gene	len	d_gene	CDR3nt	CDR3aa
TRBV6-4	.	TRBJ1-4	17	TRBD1	TGTGCCAGCACCTCCAGCAGGGGGCAAAATTTTAATGAAAAACTGTTTTTT	CASTSSRGQNFNEKLFF
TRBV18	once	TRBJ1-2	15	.	TGTGCCAGCTCACCACCCGGCAGGGTGGACTATGGCTACACCTTC	CASSPPGRVDYGYTF
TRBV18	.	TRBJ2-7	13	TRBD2	TGTGCCAGCTCACCACGAGCGGGGGGGGAGCAGTACTTC	CASSPRAGGEQYF
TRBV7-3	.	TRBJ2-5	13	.	TGTGCCAGCAGTCTAAGCGGCCCAGAGACCCAGTACTTC	CASSLSGPETQYF
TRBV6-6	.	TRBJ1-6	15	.	TGTGCCAGCAGAGGGCAGTCCTGGGGGAAGACACCCCTCCACTTT	CASRGQSWGKTPLHF
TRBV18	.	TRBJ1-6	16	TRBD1	TGTGCCAGCTCACCAAGCTCGGGACAGGATAATTCACCCCTCCACTTT	CASSPSSGQDNSPLHF
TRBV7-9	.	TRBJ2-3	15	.	TGTGCCAGCAGCGCCCACCCCGTTAGCACAGATACGCAGTATTTT	CASSAHPVSTDTQYF
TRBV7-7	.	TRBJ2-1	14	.	TGTGCTAGCAGCTTAGGCCCATTGGGCAATGAGCAGTTCTTC	CASSLGPLGNEQFF
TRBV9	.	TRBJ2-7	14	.	TGTGCCAGCAGCGTAGAGGGGCCCACCGGCGAGCAGTACTTC	CASSVEGPTGEQYF
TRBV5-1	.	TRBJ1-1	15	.	TGCGCCAGCAGCCAACTACAGGGAGTTTATTCTGAAGCTTTCTTT	CASSQLQGVYSEAFF
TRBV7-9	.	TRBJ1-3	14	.	TGTGCCAGCAGCTTAGTCACAGCTGGAAACACCATATATTTT	CASSLVTAGNTIYF
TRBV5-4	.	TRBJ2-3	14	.	TGTGCCAGCAGCGCGACACTAGGAATTGATACGCAGTATTTT	CASSATLGIDTQYF
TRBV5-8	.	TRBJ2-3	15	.	TGTGCCAGCAGCCCTGGGTGGTTGGAACTTACTACGCAGTATTTT	CASSPGWLELTTQYF
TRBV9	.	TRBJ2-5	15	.	TGTGCCAGCAGCGTAGCCGGGACGGTACAAGAGACCCAGTACTTC	CASSVAGTVQETQYF
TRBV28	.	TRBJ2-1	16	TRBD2	TGTGCCAGCAGTTCTCTAGCGGTAAGCTCCTACAATGAGCAGTTCTTC	CASSSLAVSSYNEQFF
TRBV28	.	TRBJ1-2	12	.	TGTGCCAGCAGACTACAGGGCTATGGCTACACCTTC	CASRLQGYGYTF
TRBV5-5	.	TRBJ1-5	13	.	TGTGCCAGCAGCTTGTGGGAGAATCAGCCCCAGCATTTT	CASSLWENQPQHF
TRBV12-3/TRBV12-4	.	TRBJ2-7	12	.	TGTGCCAGCAGTCCCGATCCCACGGTTGCGTACTTC	CASSPDPTVAYF
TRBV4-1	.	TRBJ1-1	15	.	TGCGCCAGCAGCCAGCCGGGACGGAGGAACACTGAAGCTTTCTTT	CASSQPGRRNTEAFF
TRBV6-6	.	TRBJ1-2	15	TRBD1	TGTGCCAGCAGACGGGGACAGGGGGACTTATATGGCTACACCTTC	CASRRGQGDLYGYTF
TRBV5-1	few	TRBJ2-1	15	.	TGCGCCAGCAGCTTGGTTGTCGGGAGCATTAATGAGCAGTTCTTC	CASSLVVGSINEQFF
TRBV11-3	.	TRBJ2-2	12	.	TGTGCCAGCAGCTTAGATCCCGGGGAGCTGTTTTTT	CASSLDPGELFF
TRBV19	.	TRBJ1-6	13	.	TGTGCCAGTAGTATTGAGGACAATTCACCCCTCCACTTT	CASSIEDNSPLHF
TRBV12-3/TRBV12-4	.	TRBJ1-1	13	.	TGTGCCAGCAGTTTCGTTATGGACACTGAAGCTTTCTTT	CASSFVMDTEAFF
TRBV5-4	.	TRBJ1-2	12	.	TGTGCCAGCAGCAGGGACGGATATGGCTACACCTTC	CASSRDGYGYTF
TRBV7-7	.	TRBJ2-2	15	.	TGTGCTAGCAGCTCAACCACGGGGGAGGCCGGGGAGCTGTTTTTT	CASSSTTGEAGELFF
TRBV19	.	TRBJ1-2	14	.	TGTGCCAGTAGTACCCCGACAGCTTACTATGGCTACACCTTC	CASSTPTAYYGYTF
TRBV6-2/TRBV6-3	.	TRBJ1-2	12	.	TGTGCCAGCAGTCACATGGGTTATGGCTACACCTTC	CASSHMGYGYTF
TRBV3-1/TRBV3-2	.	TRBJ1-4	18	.	TGTGCCAGCAGCCAAGACCGGGACAAGACTCTATGGGATGAAAAACTGTTTTTT	CASSQDRDKTLWDEKLFF
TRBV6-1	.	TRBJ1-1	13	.	TGTGCCAGCAGTGAAGCTTGGGGGAAGGAAGCTTTCTTT	CASSEAWGKEAFF
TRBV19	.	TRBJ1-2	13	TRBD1	TGTGCCAGTACCTGGACAGGCCCCTATGGCTACACCTTC	CASTWTGPYGYTF
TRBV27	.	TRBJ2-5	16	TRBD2	TGTGCCAGCAGTCCCCGACTAGCGGGGGATAAAGAGACCCAGTACTTC	CASSPRLAGDKETQYF
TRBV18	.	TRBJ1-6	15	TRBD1	TGTGCCAGCTCACCCCCAGGGGGATCTAATTCACCCCTCCACTTT	CASSPPGGSNSPLHF
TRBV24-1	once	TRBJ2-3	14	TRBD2	TGTGCCACCAGTGCCGCCCTTGGTAGCGGGATTCAGTATTTT	CATSAALGSGIQYF
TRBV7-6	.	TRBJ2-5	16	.	TGTGCCAGCAGCTTATTAGGCGGGGGACAGCAAGAGACCCAGTACTTC	CASSLLGGGQQETQYF
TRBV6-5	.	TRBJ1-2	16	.	TGTGCCAGCAGTTACTCTACAGGGTCCTGGATTTCTGGCTACACCTTC	CASSYSTGSWISGYTF
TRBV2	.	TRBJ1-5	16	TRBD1	TGTGCCAGCAGTGACCAAGGGGGGACAGGGTTTAGGTCCCAGCATTTT	CASSDQGGTGFRSQHF
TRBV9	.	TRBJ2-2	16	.	TGTGCCAGCAGCGTAGGGTTCGCGCGGGGCACCGGGGAGCTGTTTTTT	CASSVGFARGTGELFF
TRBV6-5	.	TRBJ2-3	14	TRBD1	TGTGCCAGCAGCAACAGGGGGCACACAGATACGCAGTATTTT	CASSNRGHTDTQYF
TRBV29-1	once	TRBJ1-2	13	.	TGCAGCGTTGAACCCTGGGGCGGCTATGGCTACACCTTC	CSVEPWGGYGYTF
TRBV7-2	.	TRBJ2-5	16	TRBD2	TGTGCCAGCAGCTACGAAGCGGGAGAGGGGCCAGAGACCCAGTACTTC	CASSYEAGEGPETQYF
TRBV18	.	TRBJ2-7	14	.	TGTGCCAGCTCACCAGGGGGTTTTTCCTACGAGCAGTACTTC	CASSPGGFSYEQYF
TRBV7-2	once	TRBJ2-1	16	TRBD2	TGTGCCAGCAGCCCCTCAGGGACTAGCAGCTACAATGAGCAGTTCTTC	CASSPSGTSSYNEQFF
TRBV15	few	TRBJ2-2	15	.	TGTGCCACCAGCAGAGATTCCCCATTCACCGGGGAGCTGTTTTTT	CATSRDSPFTGELFF
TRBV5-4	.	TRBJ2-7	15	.	TGTGCCAGCAGCTTGGGTGTCGTCACCTCCTACGAGCAGTACTTC	CASSLGVVTSYEQYF
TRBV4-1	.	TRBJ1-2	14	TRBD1	TGCGCCAGCAGCCAACCGGGACAGTACTATGGCTACACCTTC	CASSQPGQYYGYTF
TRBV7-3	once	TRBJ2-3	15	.	TGTGCCAGCAGCCCGGGTGCGGGAAGCACAGATACGCAGTATTTT	CASSPGAGSTDTQYF
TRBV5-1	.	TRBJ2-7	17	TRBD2	TGCGCCAGCAGCTTGACTGGGCCAGCGGGGGCTCCCTACGAGCAGTACTTC	CASSLTGPAGAPYEQYF
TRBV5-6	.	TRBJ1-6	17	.	TGTGCCAGCAGCTTGACCGACGGTAGCTCCTATAATTCACCCCTCCACTTT	CASSLTDGSSYNSPLHF
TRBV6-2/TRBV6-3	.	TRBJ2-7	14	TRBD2	TGTGCCAGCAGTTACGGGACTAGCGGTTACGAGCAGTACTTC	CASSYGTSGYEQYF
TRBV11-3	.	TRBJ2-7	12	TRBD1	TGTGCCAGCAGCTCACAGGGGCTGGAACAGTACTTC	CASSSQGLEQYF
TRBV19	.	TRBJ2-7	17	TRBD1	TGTGCCAGTAGTATCCGGAGTCCGGGACAGGGGTACTACGAGCAGTACTTC	CASSIRSPGQGYYEQYF
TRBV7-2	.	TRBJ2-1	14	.	TGTGCCAGCAGCTCGACCCCCCCCGGGGGATTCTGGTTCTTC	CASSSTPPGGFWFF
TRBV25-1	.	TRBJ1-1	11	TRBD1	TGCGGAGACAGGGAAAACACTGAAGCTTTCTTT	CGDRENTEAFF
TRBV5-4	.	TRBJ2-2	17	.	TGTGCCAGCAGCGGGGGGGCGCGGGGTCTTAACACCGGGGAGCTGTTTTTT	CASSGGARGLNTGELFF
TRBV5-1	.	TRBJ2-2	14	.	TGCGCCAGCAGCTCGTTCGGGGCGACCGGGGAGCTGTTTTTT	CASSSFGATGELFF
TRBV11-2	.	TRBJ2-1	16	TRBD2	TGTGCCAGCAGCTTAGAGGCTAGCGGGTTCTACAATGAGCAGTTCTTC	CASSLEASGFYNEQFF
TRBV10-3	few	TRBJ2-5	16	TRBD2	TGTGCCATCAGTGGTTCGAGCGGGGGGGCCCAAGAGACCCAGTACTTC	CAISGSSGGAQETQYF
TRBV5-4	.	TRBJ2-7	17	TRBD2	TGTGCCAGCAGCTTGGGGGCCCGGGGGGGGATAGCCTACGAGCAGTACTTC	CASSLGARGGIAYEQYF